The 29 T cell receptor beta chains below come from one sample, sequenced in a study of patients and donors after allogeneic stem cell transplantation. MiXCR, applied by TCRdb to the RT-PCR reads, yields one record per CDR3 protein. The sample lists roughly 200,000 distinct CDR3 sequences; 41% were seen once. Sequencing was carried out using blood, either unsorted or a sorted T cell fraction (not recorded which). The origin of the receptors is a human donor who was either an allogeneic HSCT recipient or a stem cell or donor lymphocyte infusion donor (not recorded which). It is not recorded whose cells these are; they may come from a transplant donor.

This clonotype occurred a few times. The chain combines TRBV7-9 with TRBJ1-1; D remains unclear. Germline CDR1 SEHNR, CDR2 FQNEAQ (reference sequence). This CDR3 has 15 amino acids. Trimming stripped 1 base from V and 1 base from J, with 10 bases between. Here the CDR3 DNA reads TGTGCCAGCAGCTTAGATGCAGTCGGGAACACTGAAGCTTTCTTT. This sequence encodes CASSLDAVGNTEAFF.

The rearrangement links TRBV28 to TRBJ2-7; D is ambiguous. The V end lost 3 bases, the J end lost 3 bases, and 6 bases lay between the germline ends. Per germline, CDR1 MDHEN and CDR2 SYDVKM. The CDR3 sequence is 12 residues long. The DNA of the CDR3 is TGTGCCAGCAGTTTTACATTCTACGAGCAGTACTTC. Residues: CASSFTFYEQYF.

This chain uses TRBV12-3 or TRBV12-4 with TRBJ1-1, with TRBD1 matching 7 bases. The CDR3 loop spans 14 amino acids. After removal of 6 bases from V and 1 base from J, the junction contained 5 bases not matched to a gene. The chain's CDR3 is CASRLRGANTEAFF. The DNA for the CDR3 is TGTGCCAGCAGACTCAGGGGGGCGAACACTGAAGCTTTCTTT.

The chain is built from TRBV28 and TRBJ1-1; D unclear. V was pared by 6 bases and J by 8 bases, with 16 bases between. CDR3 length: 13 amino acids. Germline V lookup: CDR1 MDHEN, CDR2 SYDVKM. In DNA, the CDR3 is TGTGCCAGCAGCCAACCCCACAGTGGCGAAGCTTTCTTT. This encodes CASSQPHSGEAFF.

This clonotype appeared once. The chain recombines TRBV4-1 with TRBJ1-1; no clear D. Germline CDR1 and CDR2: MGHRA and YSYEKL. The V and J ends lost 4 bases and 3 bases respectively, with 15 bases between them. CDR3 size: 15 residues. CDR3 bases: TGCGCCAGCAGCCTCGGACTGACGCCGGACACTGAAGCTTTCTTT. Its protein product is CASSLGLTPDTEAFF.

The chain combines TRBV27 with TRBJ1-1; no reliable D call. Germline loops: CDR1 MNHEY, CDR2 SMNVEV (reference sequence). Trimming cost V 8 bases and J 7 bases, with 8 bases left between them. The CDR3 totals 10 residues. The CDR3 DNA sequence: TGTGCCAGCGGACTCTTTGAAGCTTTCTTT. The encoded protein is CASGLFEAFF.

V gene TRBV6-6 combines with J gene TRBJ2-1; D is unresolved. Trimming left V 4 bases short and J 4 bases short, with 20 bases between. Germline V gives CDR1 MNHNY, CDR2 SVGAGI (reference sequence). The CDR3 spans 17 residues. In DNA, the CDR3 is TGTGCCAGCAGTTCGCAGGAGCAGCGCCACAATTACAATGAGCAGTTCTTC. Translating gives CASSSQEQRHNYNEQFF.

This clonotype has only a few counts. The rearrangement uses TRBV7-2 and TRBJ1-4; no clear D. The CDR3 has 16 amino acids. Per germline, CDR1 SGHTA and CDR2 FQGNSA. The V end was cut by 1 base, the J end by 3 bases, with 12 bases between. This chain's CDR3 is CASSLDPPRANEKLFF. CDR3 DNA sequence: TGTGCCAGCAGCTTAGACCCACCAAGGGCTAATGAAAAACTGTTTTTT. Drawing the rest from reference TRBV7-2 and TRBJ1-4, the complete variable domain is GAGVSQSPSNKVTEKGKDVELRCDPISGHTALYWYRQSLGQGLEFLIYFQGNSAPDKSGLPSDRFSAERTGGSVSTLTIQRTQQEDSAVYLCASSLDPPRANEKLFFGSGTQLSVL.

The sample holds many counts of this clonotype. The chain recombines TRBV12-3 or TRBV12-4 with TRBJ1-6; D call uncertain. The CDR3 has 16 residues. Deletions cut 4 bases from V and 9 bases from J, with 19 bases between. The CDR3 sequence is CASSSDVGGLGSPLHF. For the CDR3, the DNA is TGTGCCAGCAGTTCGGACGTGGGAGGGTTGGGTTCACCCCTCCACTTT.

The genes are TRBV28 and TRBJ2-7; 11 bases are a match to TRBD2. J was trimmed by 2 bases and V by 5 bases; bases with no gene match: 5. This CDR3 spans 15 amino acids. CDR1 MDHEN and CDR2 SYDVKM come from the germline V gene. CDR3 protein: CASSPIAGGPYEQYF. In DNA, the CDR3 is TGTGCCAGCAGTCCCATAGCGGGAGGGCCCTACGAGCAGTACTTC. Together with reference TRBV28 and TRBJ2-7, the CDR3 gives the full variable domain: DVKVTQSSRYLVKRTGEKVFLECVQDMDHENMFWYRQDPGLGLRLIYFSYDVKMKEKGDIPEGYSVSREKKERFSLILESASTNQTSMYLCASSPIAGGPYEQYFGPGTRLTVT.

This rearrangement joins TRBV18 to TRBJ1-2; D is undetermined. From germline, CDR1 is KGHSH and CDR2 LQKENI. The CDR3 runs 13 residues. Trimming pared 2 bases from V and 8 bases from J, leaving 12 bases between. The chain's CDR3 is CASSPGSTEGYTF. For the CDR3, the DNA is TGTGCCAGCTCACCAGGCTCAACGGAAGGCTACACCTTC.

The sample holds a few counts of this clonotype. V gene TRBV15 combines with J gene TRBJ2-1, with 7 positions matching TRBD2. Germline assignment: CDR1 LNHNV and CDR2 YYDKDF (reference sequence). The CDR3 is 15 residues long. V lost 5 bases to trimming and J lost 8 bases; unmatched junction nucleotides: 12. The CDR3 DNA reads as TGTGCCACCAGCGACCTAGCGGAAGCCAGGGATGAGCAGTTCTTC. Encoded protein: CATSDLAEARDEQFF.

V gene TRBV5-1 combines with J gene TRBJ2-5; TRBD1 is a possible D gene (6 bases). The V end was cut by 3 bases, the J end by 5 bases, with 11 bases between. Germline V gene data show CDR1 as SGHRS and CDR2 as YFSETQ. The CDR3 consists of 13 residues. The CDR3: CASSSGDQETQYF. The CDR3 DNA reads TGCGCCAGCAGCTCAGGGGATCAGGAGACCCAGTACTTC. Full variable domain (remainder filled in from reference TRBV5-1 and TRBJ2-5): KAGVTQTPRYLIKTRGQQVTLSCSPISGHRSVSWYQQTPGQGLQFLFEYFSETQRNKGNFPGRFSGRQFSNSRSEMNVSTLELGDSALYLCASSSGDQETQYFGPGTRLLVL.

The chain carries TRBV5-1 and TRBJ2-7, with D hard to call. There are 13 residues in the CDR3. Germline CDR1 is SGHRS and CDR2 is YFSETQ. With 0 bases removed from V and 3 bases from J, the gap between germline ends came to 7 bases. CDR3 bases: TGCGCCAGCAGCTTGGCCGGAATCTACGAGCAGTACTTC. This gives the protein CASSLAGIYEQYF.

This clonotype has just a few counts. This sequence joins TRBV11-2 and TRBJ1-2; D is unresolved. Germline V gene data show CDR1 as SGHAT and CDR2 as FQNNGV. CDR3 size: 12 residues. Trimming removed 7 bases at V and 2 bases at J, with 8 bases between. CDR3 sequence: CASKRWNYGYTF. In nucleotides, the CDR3 is TGTGCCAGCAAGAGATGGAACTATGGCTACACCTTC.

This clonotype showed up just a few times. The chain uses TRBV29-1 and TRBJ2-1, with 7 bases matching TRBD1. This CDR3 is built from 12 residues. The V gene end was trimmed by 7 bases and the J gene end by 1 base; junction bases not matched to a gene: 1. CDR1 is SQVTM, CDR2 ANQGSEA, per germline. CDR3: CSAQGSYNEQFF. The DNA of the CDR3 is TGCAGCGCACAGGGGTCCTACAATGAGCAGTTCTTC.

In this sample, this clonotype turned up many times. The gene calls are TRBV28 and TRBJ1-5; D is undetermined. Germline values: CDR1 MDHEN, CDR2 SYDVKM. V was clipped by 3 bases and J by 4 bases, with 1 base between them. The CDR3 runs 11 residues. CDR3 DNA: TGTGCCAGCAGTTTGAATCAGCCCCAGCATTTT. This sequence encodes CASSLNQPQHF.

This clonotype was counted many times. The rearrangement joins TRBV9 to TRBJ1-2; maybe TRBD1 (6 bases). This CDR3 spans 14 amino acids. Between the trimmed V and J ends, which lost 1 base and 6 bases, there was a span of 13 bases. Germline V lookup: CDR1 SGDLS, CDR2 YYNGEE. This CDR3 is CASSVSGGLDGYTF. The DNA of the CDR3 is TGTGCCAGCAGCGTATCGGGGGGGCTTGATGGCTACACCTTC.

This rearrangement joins TRBV12-3 or TRBV12-4 to TRBJ1-1; 9 nucleotides match TRBD1. CDR3 length equals 15 residues. With 2 bases clipped from V and 5 bases from J, the junction kept 6 bases outside the gene matches. The CDR3: CASSLTGGAGTEAFF. The CDR3 DNA follows: TGTGCCAGCAGTTTAACAGGGGGCGCAGGTACTGAAGCTTTCTTT.

The V call is TRBV4-2, the J call TRBJ1-2; TRBD1 is a possible D gene (5 bases). From germline, CDR1 is LGHNA and CDR2 YNFKEQ. Trimming stripped 0 bases from V and 3 bases from J, with 11 bases between. This CDR3 contains 15 residues. CDR3 sequence (DNA): TGTGCCAGCAGCCAAGAACCCAGGGCGGACTATGGCTACACCTTC. It encodes CASSQEPRADYGYTF.

The CDR3 region is CASSLLHEKLFF. The CDR3 bases are TGTGCCAGCAGCTTACTGCATGAAAAACTGTTTTTT. The chain carries TRBV7-8 and TRBJ1-4; no definite D call. The germline CDR1 and CDR2 sequences are SGHVS and FQNEAQ. This CDR3 is built from 12 residues. V was cut by 2 bases and J by 6 bases, with 4 bases left in between.

This clonotype was seen a handful of times. The rearrangement uses TRBV10-3 and TRBJ2-2; the D gene is possibly TRBD1 (5 bases). The germline CDR1 and CDR2 sequences are ENHRY and SYGVKD. This CDR3 is 14 amino acids long. Trimming removed 4 bases at V and 8 bases at J, with 14 bases between. The CDR3 DNA reads TGTGCCATCAGTGCTCCAGGGTTCGCTGGGGAGCTGTTTTTT. This codes for CAISAPGFAGELFF.

V and J are TRBV29-1 and TRBJ1-5; D possibly corresponds to TRBD1 (6 bases). V lost 5 bases to trimming and J lost 1 base, with 12 bases between them. Looked up from germline, CDR1 is SQVTM and CDR2 is ANQGSEA. The CDR3 is 14 residues long. The DNA of the CDR3 is TGCAGCGTTACAGGGATCGGGAGCAATCAGCCCCAGCATTTT. The encoded protein is CSVTGIGSNQPQHF.

The chain uses TRBV27 and TRBJ1-5; D is perhaps TRBD1 (6 bases). The CDR3 has 15 residues. Germline CDR1 is MNHEY and CDR2 is SMNVEV (reference sequence). V was cut by 6 bases and J by 2 bases, with 14 bases left in between. The CDR3 protein is CASSLGGVRNQPQHF. The CDR3 DNA follows: TGTGCCAGCAGCCTAGGGGGAGTACGCAATCAGCCCCAGCATTTT.

The chain has TRBV6-2 or TRBV6-3 and TRBJ1-2; D may be TRBD1 (6 bases). The CDR3 has 13 residues. Germline V gene data show CDR1 as MNHEY and CDR2 as SVGEGT. V was trimmed by 6 bases and J by 4 bases, leaving 12 bases between them. The DNA for the CDR3 is TGTGCCAGCAGCCAACGGGACACCTATGGCTACACCTTC. It encodes CASSQRDTYGYTF.

This clonotype was found a few times. This chain joins TRBV4-3 and TRBJ1-1; D gene ambiguous. Germline V gene lookup returns CDR1 LGHNA and CDR2 YSLEER. This CDR3 spans 14 amino acids. V lost 0 bases and J lost 1, with 6 bases in between. CDR3 amino acids: CASSQDSGNTEAFF. The CDR3 bases are TGCGCCAGCAGCCAAGATTCAGGGAACACTGAAGCTTTCTTT.

The chain links TRBV20-1 to TRBJ2-2, with D unclear. Per germline, CDR1 DFQATT and CDR2 SNEGSKA (reference sequence). This CDR3 spans 12 amino acids. V shed 5 bases and J shed 1 base, with 5 bases lying between them. CDR3 nucleotide sequence: TGCAGTGCTCCGGAGAACACCGGGGAGCTGTTTTTT. Its protein is CSAPENTGELFF.

This clonotype appeared a few times. This chain links TRBV21-1 with TRBJ1-2; the table names TRBD1, a call not compared with the DNA. TRBV21-1 is termed a pseudogene. The CDR3 consists of 15 residues. CDR3 bases: TGTGCCAGCAGCAAAGAGCGGAACAGGGAGTACGGCTACACCTTC. This gives the protein CASSKERNREYGYTF.

This clonotype has just a few counts. The rearrangement links TRBV7-9 to TRBJ2-7; 8 positions agree with TRBD1. CDR3 length: 14 residues. V was clipped by 4 bases and J by 4 bases; unmatched bases: 6. CDR1 and CDR2 from the germline V gene are SEHNR and FQNEAQ (reference sequence). The CDR3 here is CASSSPDRAYEQYF. CDR3 sequence (DNA): TGTGCCAGCAGCTCACCGGACAGGGCGTACGAGCAGTACTTC.